These 10 T cell receptor beta chains came from one sample sequenced in a study of blood T cell repertoires in COVID-19 (dated by TCRdb to 2018 to 2021). The method was the immunoSEQ multiplex PCR assay. Drawn from immuneACCESS, this table holds only the in-frame rearrangements with V and J called that TCRdb kept. Clones are partly lost; checked studies trace under half to an unresolved V gene and leave the rest unexplained. The sample profile shows some 380,000 clones; around 90% of them were found once. Around 2.1% of the sample comes from the top ten. Sample: PBMCs or T cells enriched from blood (not recorded which). The receptors were sampled from a woman aged 40 to 50 with acute COVID-19.

This clone was seen a single time. This chain uses TRBV4-1 with TRBJ2-1; D is perhaps TRBD1 (6 bases). This CDR3 is 18 amino acids long. V was cut by 3 bases and J by 2 bases, with 20 bases left in between. The germline V gene has CDR1 MGHRA and CDR2 YSYEKL. The chain's CDR3 is CASSHPLLGAFTYNEQFF. The CDR3 DNA reads as TGCGCCAGCAGCCACCCACTTTTGGGGGCTTTCACCTACAATGAGCAGTTCTTC.

The chain joins TRBV7-7 to TRBJ2-2; D possibly corresponds to TRBD1 (5 bases). Germline V gene data show CDR1 as SSHAT and CDR2 as FNYEAQ (reference sequence). This CDR3 region has 14 residues. Trimming removed 5 bases from V and 6 bases from J, with 13 bases in between. This CDR3 reads CASSRIRGSGELFF. In nucleotides, the CDR3 is TGTGCCAGCAGCCGTATAAGGGGATCCGGGGAGCTGTTTTTT.

The chain joins TRBV2 to TRBJ2-7, with D perhaps matching TRBD1 (6 bases). V was clipped by 6 bases and J by 9 bases, with 21 bases between them. CDR3 length: 14 amino acids. Germline values: CDR1 SNHLY, CDR2 FYNNEI. The CDR3, as DNA: TGTGCCAGCAGCCCCGGCTTGTCCGGGACATCGCAGTACTTC. Its protein product is CASSPGLSGTSQYF. Full variable domain (rest looked up from reference TRBV2 and TRBJ2-7): EPEVTQTPSHQVTQMGQEVILRCVPISNHLYFYWYRQILGQKVEFLVSFYNNEISEKSEIFDDQFSVERPDGSNFTLKIRSTKLEDSAMYFCASSPGLSGTSQYFGPGTRLTVT.

This clone was seen a single time. This sequence joins TRBV11-3 and TRBJ2-3, with D possibly matching TRBD1 (6 bases). Germline CDR1 is SGHNT and CDR2 is YENEEA. The V end lost 0 bases, the J end lost 3 bases, and 10 bases lay between the germline ends. The CDR3 sequence is 15 residues long. CDR3 amino acids: CASSLDGGATDTQYF. In nucleotides, the CDR3 is TGTGCCAGCAGCTTAGATGGGGGCGCGACAGATACGCAGTATTTT.

The chain is built from TRBV19 and TRBJ1-6; possible D gene TRBD1, 5 bases. V lost 0 bases to trimming and J lost 9 bases, with 12 bases between them. Germline V gives CDR1 LNHDA, CDR2 SQIVND (reference sequence). CDR3 size: 15 residues. The CDR3 spells CASSIDGTLGSPLHF. CDR3 DNA: TGTGCCAGTAGTATAGATGGGACTCTTGGTTCACCCCTCCACTTT.

The chain employs TRBV19 and TRBJ2-3, with 12 nucleotides matching TRBD2. V was pared by 3 bases and J by 4 bases, with 5 bases of the junction left unmatched. CDR1 is LNHDA and CDR2 is SQIVND in the germline V gene (reference sequence). This CDR3 contains 16 residues. Written as DNA, the CDR3 is TGTGCCAGTAGTATCCGGGCTAGCGGGGGGGCAGATACGCAGTATTTT. Translation: CASSIRASGGADTQYF.

There are a few counts of this clone. The chain has TRBV5-1 and TRBJ2-3; TRBD2 aligns across 7 bases. This CDR3 has 15 amino acids. Trimming took 1 base from V and 7 from J; bases not matched to a gene: 9. Germline V gene sequence: CDR1 SGHRS, CDR2 YFSETQ. The CDR3 coding sequence is TGCGCCAGCAGCTTGTCGGGGGGAAGTTTAAATACGCAGTATTTT. Translating it yields CASSLSGGSLNTQYF.

The chain has TRBV4-1 and TRBJ2-7, with 12 bases lining up with TRBD1. The germline gives CDR1 MGHRA, CDR2 YSYEKL. V shed 2 bases and J 5 bases; nucleotides not matched to a gene: 10. This CDR3 has 17 residues. Here the CDR3 DNA reads TGCGCCAGCAGCCAAAGTCCCGGGACAGGGGGCGGCGACGAGCAGTACTTC. It is translated as CASSQSPGTGGGDEQYF.

The rearrangement joins TRBV7-9 to TRBJ2-1; 11 positions agree with TRBD2. The CDR3 is 14 residues long. Per germline, CDR1 SEHNR and CDR2 FQNEAQ (reference sequence). The junction had 7 bases not matched to a gene; V was cut back by 4 bases and J by 11 bases. CDR3 DNA: TGTGCCAGCAGCTGGGGGACTAGCGGCGAACAGCAGTTCTTC. Amino acids: CASSWGTSGEQQFF.

The V and J genes are TRBV18 and TRBJ1-4; 9 nucleotides align to TRBD1. With V trimmed by 4 bases and J by 8 bases, 2 bases remained unmatched. Germline CDR1 KGHSH, CDR2 LQKENI. This CDR3 comprises 13 residues. CDR3 loop: CASSRTGDEKLFF. For the CDR3, the DNA is TGTGCCAGCTCACGGACAGGGGACGAAAAACTGTTTTTT.